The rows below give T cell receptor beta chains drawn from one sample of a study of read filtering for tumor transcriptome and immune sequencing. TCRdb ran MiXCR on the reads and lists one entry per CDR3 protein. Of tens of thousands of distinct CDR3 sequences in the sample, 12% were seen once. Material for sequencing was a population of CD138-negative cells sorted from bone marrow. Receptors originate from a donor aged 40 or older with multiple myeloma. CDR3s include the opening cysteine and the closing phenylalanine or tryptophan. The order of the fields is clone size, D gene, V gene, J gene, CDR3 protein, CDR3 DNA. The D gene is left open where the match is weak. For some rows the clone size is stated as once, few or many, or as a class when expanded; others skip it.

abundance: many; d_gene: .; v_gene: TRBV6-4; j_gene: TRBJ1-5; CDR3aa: CASSPQHF; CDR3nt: TGTGCCAGCAGTCCCCAGCATTTT
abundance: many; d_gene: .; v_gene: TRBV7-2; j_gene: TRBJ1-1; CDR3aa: CASSLIPFNTEAFF; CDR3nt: TGTGCCAGCAGCTTAATACCGTTTAACACTGAAGCTTTCTTT
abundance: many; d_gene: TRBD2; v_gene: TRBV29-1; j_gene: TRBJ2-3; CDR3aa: CSGGLAEATDTQYF; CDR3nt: TGCAGCGGGGGACTAGCGGAAGCCACAGATACGCAGTATTTT
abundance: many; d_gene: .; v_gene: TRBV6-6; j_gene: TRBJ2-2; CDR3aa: CASSRYLQRNTGELFF; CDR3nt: TGTGCCAGCAGTCGTTACCTACAAAGGAACACCGGGGAGCTGTTTTTT
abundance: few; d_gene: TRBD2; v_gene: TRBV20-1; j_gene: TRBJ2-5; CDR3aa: CSARRRGLAGGETQYF; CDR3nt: TGCAGTGCTAGGAGGAGGGGACTAGCGGGAGGAGAGACCCAGTACTTC
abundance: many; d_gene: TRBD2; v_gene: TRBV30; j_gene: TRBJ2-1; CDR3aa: CAWSISGSYNEQFF; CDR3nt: TGTGCCTGGAGTATCAGCGGGAGCTACAATGAGCAGTTCTTC
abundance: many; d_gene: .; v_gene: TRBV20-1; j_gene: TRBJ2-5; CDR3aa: CSALSVAGETQYF; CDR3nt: TGCAGTGCCTTAAGTGTGGCGGGGGAGACCCAGTACTTC
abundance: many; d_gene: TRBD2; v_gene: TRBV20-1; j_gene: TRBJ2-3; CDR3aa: CSARATSGVRDTQYF; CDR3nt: TGCAGTGCTAGAGCGACTAGCGGAGTCCGGGATACGCAGTATTTT
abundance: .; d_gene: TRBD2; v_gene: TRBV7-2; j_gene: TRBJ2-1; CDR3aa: CASSATSGRLNEQFF; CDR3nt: TGTGCCAGCAGCGCCACTAGCGGGAGATTGAATGAGCAGTTCTTC
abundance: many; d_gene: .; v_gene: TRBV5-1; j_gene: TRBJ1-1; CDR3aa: CASSPQVMNTEAFF; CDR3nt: TGCGCCAGCAGCCCGCAGGTCATGAACACTGAAGCTTTCTTT
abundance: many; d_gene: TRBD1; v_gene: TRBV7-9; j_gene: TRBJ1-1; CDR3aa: CASTTSGTGKGNTEAFF; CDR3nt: TGTGCCAGCACCACTTCCGGGACAGGGAAGGGGAACACTGAAGCTTTCTTT
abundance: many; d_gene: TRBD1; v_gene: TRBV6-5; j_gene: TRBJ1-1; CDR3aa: CASSSRGVWDSLNTEAFF; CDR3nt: TGTGCCAGCAGTTCAAGGGGGGTATGGGACAGCTTGAACACTGAAGCTTTCTTT
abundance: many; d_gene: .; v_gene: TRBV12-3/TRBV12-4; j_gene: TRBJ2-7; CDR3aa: CASRQQGYEQYF; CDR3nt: TGTGCCAGCAGACAACAGGGATACGAGCAGTACTTC
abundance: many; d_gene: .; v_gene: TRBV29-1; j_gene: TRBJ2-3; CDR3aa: CSVESDTQYF; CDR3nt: TGCAGCGTTGAGTCAGATACGCAGTATTTT
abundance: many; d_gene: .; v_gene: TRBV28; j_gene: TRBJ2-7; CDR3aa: CASTSQGWYFNYEQYF; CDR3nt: TGTGCCAGCACATCACAGGGCTGGTACTTTAACTACGAGCAGTACTTC
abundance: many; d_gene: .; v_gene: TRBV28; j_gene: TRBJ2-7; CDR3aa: CASSYARFEQYF; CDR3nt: TGTGCCAGCAGTTATGCGAGGTTCGAGCAGTACTTC
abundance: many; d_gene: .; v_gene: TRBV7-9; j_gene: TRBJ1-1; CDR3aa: CASSYGGGTEAFF; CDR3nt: TGTGCCAGCAGCTATGGGGGCGGAACTGAAGCTTTCTTT
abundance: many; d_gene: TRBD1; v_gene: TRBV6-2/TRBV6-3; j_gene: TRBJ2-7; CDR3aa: CASSYRTGPYEQYF; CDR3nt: TGTGCCAGCAGTTATCGGACAGGGCCCTACGAGCAGTACTTC
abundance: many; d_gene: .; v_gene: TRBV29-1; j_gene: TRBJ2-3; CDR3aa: CSAGADSTDTQYF; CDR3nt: TGCAGCGCCGGAGCGGATAGCACAGATACGCAGTATTTT